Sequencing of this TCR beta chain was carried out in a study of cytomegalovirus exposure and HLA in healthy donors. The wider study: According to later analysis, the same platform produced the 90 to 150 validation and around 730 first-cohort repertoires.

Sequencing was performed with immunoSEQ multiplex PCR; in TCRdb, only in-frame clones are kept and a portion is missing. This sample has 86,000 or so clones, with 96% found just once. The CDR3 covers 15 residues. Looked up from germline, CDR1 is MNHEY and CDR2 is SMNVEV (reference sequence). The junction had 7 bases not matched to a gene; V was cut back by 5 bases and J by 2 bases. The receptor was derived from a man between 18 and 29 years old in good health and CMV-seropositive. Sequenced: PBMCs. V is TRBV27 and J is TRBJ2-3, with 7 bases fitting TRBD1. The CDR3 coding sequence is TGTGCCAGCAGTACATACGGACAGGACACAGATACGCAGTATTTT. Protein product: CASSTYGQDTDTQYF.